The T cell receptor (beta chain) under discussion was sequenced for a study of OX40 agonist ivuxolimab in advanced cancers. On the study more broadly: Patients received ivuxolimab, an agonistic anti-OX40 (CD134) antibody. Overall study results and limits: Researchers did not determine the expanded peripheral T cells' antigen specificity. Clones of CD4+ and CD8+ blood T cells grew by week 6 at doses of 0.1 to 3.0 mg/kg.

Germline-derived CDR1 and CDR2 are LGHNA and YSLEER. The CDR3 extends over 14 amino acids. V gave up 0 bases and J gave up 6 bases, with 12 bases separating them. Measured with immunoSEQ multiplex PCR; TCRdb has only the in-frame clones, and not every one. The table lists some 49,000 clones, 85% of them singletons. It was autoimmune disease history or systemic immunosuppression that excluded patients. This clone has only one observation. The antigen remains undetermined. This receptor was obtained from an adult with an advanced solid tumor such as melanoma, head and neck, liver or kidney cancer. The sample in question was CD4+ or CD8+ T cells sorted from blood, obtained in a trial of the OX40 agonist ivuxolimab. The V and J genes are TRBV4-3 and TRBJ2-7, with D possibly TRBD1 on 5 matching bases. CDR3 sequence (DNA): TGCGCCAGCAGCCAAGATAAGGGGATGATCGAGCAGTACTTC. Its protein product is CASSQDKGMIEQYF.